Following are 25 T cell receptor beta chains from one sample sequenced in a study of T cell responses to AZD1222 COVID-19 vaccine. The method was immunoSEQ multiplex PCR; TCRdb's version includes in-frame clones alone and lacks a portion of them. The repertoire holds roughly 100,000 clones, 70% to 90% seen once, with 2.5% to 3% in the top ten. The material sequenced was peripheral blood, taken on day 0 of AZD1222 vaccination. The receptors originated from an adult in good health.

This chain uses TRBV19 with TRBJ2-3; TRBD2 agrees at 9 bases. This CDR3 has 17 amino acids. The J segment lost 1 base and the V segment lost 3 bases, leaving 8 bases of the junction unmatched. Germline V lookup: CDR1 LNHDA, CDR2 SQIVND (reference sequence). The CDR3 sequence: CASSIGLAGTRTDTQYF. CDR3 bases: TGTGCCAGTAGTATCGGGCTAGCGGGAACCCGCACAGATACGCAGTATTTT.

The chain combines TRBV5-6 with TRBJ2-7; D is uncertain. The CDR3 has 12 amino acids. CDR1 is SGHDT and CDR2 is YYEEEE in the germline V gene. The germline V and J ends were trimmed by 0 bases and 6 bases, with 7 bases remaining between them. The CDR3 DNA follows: TGTGCCAGCAGCTTGGCCTCCCTCGAGCAGTACTTC. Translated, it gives CASSLASLEQYF.

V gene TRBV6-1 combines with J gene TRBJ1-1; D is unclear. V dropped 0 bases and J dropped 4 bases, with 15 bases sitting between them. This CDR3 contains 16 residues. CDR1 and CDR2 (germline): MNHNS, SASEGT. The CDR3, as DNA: TGTGCCAGCAGTGAAGCGGGTAATGCGGGTACCACTGAAGCTTTCTTT. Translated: CASSEAGNAGTTEAFF.

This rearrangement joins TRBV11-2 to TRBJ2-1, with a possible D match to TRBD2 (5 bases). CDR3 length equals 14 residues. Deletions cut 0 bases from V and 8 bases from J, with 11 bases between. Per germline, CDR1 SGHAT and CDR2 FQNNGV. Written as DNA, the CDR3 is TGTGCCAGCAGCTTAGATCCCCGGGGAGATGAGCAGTTCTTC. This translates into CASSLDPRGDEQFF.

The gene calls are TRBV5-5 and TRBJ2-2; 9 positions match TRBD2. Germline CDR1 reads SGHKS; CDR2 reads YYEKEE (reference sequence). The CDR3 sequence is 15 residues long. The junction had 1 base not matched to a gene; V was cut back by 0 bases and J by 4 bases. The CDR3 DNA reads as TGTGCCAGCAGCTTGGCTAGCGGGGTCACCGGGGAGCTGTTTTTT. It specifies CASSLASGVTGELFF.

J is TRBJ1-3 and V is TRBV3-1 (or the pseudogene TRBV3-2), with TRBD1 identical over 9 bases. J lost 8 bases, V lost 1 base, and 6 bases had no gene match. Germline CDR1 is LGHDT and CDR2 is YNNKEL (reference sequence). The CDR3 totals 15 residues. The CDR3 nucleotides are TGTGCCAGCAGCCAAGGGACAGGGGTAAAGGACACCATATATTTT. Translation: CASSQGTGVKDTIYF.

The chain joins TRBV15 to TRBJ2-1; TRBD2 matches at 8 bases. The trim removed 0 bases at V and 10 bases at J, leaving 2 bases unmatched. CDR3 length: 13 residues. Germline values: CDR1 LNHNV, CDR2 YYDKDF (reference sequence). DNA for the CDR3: TGTGCCACCAGCAGAGATGTAGCGGGGGAGCAGTTCTTC. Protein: CATSRDVAGEQFF.

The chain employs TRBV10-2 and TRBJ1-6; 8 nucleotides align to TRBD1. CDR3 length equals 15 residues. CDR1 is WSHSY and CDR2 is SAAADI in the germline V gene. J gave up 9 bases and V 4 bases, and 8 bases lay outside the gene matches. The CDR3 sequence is CASSAGQGRVSPLHF. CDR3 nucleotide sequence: TGCGCCAGCAGTGCTGGACAGGGCCGGGTTTCACCCCTCCACTTT.

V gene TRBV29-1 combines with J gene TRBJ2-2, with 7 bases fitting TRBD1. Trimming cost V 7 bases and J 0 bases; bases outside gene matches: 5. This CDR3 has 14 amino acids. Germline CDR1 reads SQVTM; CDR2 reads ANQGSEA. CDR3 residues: CSGTGDTNTGELFF. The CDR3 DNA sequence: TGCAGCGGAACAGGGGATACGAACACCGGGGAGCTGTTTTTT.

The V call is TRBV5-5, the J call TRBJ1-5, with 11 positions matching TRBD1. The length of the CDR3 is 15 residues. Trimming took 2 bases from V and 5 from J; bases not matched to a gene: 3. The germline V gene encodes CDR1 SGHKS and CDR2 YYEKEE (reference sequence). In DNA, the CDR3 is TGTGCCAGCAGCTTTCGGACAGGGGGCGATCAGCCCCAGCATTTT. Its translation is CASSFRTGGDQPQHF.

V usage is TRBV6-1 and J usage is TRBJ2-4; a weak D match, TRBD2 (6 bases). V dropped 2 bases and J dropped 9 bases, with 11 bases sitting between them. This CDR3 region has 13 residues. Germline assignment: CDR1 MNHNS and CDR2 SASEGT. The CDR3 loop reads CASSERLEGIQYF. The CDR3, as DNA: TGTGCCAGCAGTGAAAGACTAGAGGGCATTCAGTACTTC.

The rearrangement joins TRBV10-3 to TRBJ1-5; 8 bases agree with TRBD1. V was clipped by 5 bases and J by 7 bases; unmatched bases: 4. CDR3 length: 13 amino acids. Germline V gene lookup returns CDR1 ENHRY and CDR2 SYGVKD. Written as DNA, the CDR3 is TGTGCCATCAGTCAGGGGGCGGACCAGCCCCAGCATTTT. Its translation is CAISQGADQPQHF.

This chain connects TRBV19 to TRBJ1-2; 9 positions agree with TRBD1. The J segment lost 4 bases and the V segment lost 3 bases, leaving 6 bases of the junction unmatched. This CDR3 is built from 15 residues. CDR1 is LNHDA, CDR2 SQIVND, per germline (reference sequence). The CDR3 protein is CASSIGQGSTYGYTF. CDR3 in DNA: TGTGCCAGTAGTATTGGACAGGGGAGCACCTATGGCTACACCTTC.

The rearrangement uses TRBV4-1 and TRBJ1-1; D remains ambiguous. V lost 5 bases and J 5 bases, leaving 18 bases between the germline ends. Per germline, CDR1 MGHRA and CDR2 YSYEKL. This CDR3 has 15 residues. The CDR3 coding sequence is TGCGCCAGCAGCTCCCGGCAGATTGGGAAAACTGAAGCTTTCTTT. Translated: CASSSRQIGKTEAFF.

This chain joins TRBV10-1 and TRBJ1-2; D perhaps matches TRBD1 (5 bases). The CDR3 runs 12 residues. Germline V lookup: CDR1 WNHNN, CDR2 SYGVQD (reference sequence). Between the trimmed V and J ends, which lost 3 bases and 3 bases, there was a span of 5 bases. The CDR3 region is CASSDRDYGYTF. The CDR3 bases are TGCGCCAGCAGTGACAGGGACTATGGCTACACCTTC.

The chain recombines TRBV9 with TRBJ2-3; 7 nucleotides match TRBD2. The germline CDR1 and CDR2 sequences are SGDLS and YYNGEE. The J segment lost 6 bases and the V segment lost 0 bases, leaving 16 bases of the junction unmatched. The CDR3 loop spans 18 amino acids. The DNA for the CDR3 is TGTGCCAGCAGCGTAGAGGAGGGACTATCAACCGCAGCCGATACGCAGTATTTT. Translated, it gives CASSVEEGLSTAADTQYF.

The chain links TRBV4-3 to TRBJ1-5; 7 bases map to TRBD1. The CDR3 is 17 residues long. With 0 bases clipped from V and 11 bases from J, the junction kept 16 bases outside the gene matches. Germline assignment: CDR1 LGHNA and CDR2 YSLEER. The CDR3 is CASSQDLARDRAWTQHF. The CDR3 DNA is TGCGCCAGCAGCCAAGATTTAGCAAGGGACAGAGCTTGGACCCAGCATTTT.

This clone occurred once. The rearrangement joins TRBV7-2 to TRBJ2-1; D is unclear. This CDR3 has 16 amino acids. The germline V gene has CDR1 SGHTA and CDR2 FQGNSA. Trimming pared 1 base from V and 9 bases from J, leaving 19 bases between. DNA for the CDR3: TGTGCCAGCAGCTTAGGCAGGCGGATCGGTGGTGCTGAGCAGTTCTTC. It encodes CASSLGRRIGGAEQFF.

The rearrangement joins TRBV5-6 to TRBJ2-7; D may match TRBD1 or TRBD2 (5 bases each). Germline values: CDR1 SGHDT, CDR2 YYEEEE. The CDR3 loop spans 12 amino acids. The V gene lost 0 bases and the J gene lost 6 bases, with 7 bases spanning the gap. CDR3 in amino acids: CASSLGGGEQYF. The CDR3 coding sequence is TGTGCCAGCAGCTTGGGTGGGGGCGAGCAGTACTTC.

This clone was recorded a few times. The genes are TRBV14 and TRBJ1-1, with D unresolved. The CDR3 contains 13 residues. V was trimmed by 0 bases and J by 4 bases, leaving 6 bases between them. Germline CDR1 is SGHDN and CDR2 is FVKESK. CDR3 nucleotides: TGTGCCAGCAGCCAAGACTGGGGCACTGAAGCTTTCTTT. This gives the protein CASSQDWGTEAFF.

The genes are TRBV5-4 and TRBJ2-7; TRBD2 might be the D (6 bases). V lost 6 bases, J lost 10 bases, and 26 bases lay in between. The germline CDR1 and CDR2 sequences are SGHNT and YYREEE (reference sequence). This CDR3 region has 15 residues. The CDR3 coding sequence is TGTGCCAGCAACACCGGGACTTCCTGTCATTCGGACCAGTACTTC. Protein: CASNTGTSCHSDQYF.

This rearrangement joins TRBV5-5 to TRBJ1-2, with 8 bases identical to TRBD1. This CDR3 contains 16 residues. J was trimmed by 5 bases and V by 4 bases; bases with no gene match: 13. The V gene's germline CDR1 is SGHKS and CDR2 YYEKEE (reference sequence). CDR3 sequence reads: CASSVDLSGGGYGYTF. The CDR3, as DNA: TGTGCCAGCAGCGTTGACCTCTCAGGGGGCGGATATGGCTACACCTTC. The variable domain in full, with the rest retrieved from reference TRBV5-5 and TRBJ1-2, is DAGVTQSPTHLIKTRGQQVTLRCSPISGHKSVSWYQQVLGQGPQFIFQYYEKEERGRGNFPDRFSARQFPNYSSELNVNALLLGDSALYLCASSVDLSGGGYGYTFGSGTRLTVV.

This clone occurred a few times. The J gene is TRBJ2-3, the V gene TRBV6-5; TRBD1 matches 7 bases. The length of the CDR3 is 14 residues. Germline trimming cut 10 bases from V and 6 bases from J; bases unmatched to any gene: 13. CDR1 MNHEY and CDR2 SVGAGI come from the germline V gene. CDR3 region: CATQGSPPQDTQYF. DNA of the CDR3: TGTGCCACACAGGGGTCCCCGCCCCAGGATACGCAGTATTTT.

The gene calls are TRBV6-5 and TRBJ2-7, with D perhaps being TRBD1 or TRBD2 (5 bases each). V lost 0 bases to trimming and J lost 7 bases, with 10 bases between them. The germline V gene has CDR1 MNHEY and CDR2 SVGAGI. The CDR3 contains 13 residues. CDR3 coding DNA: TGTGCCAGCAGTTACTCCCCCGAGGGGGAGCAGTACTTC. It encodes CASSYSPEGEQYF.

CDR3 in DNA: TGTGCCAGCAGCATCACAGGGAACAATCAGCCCCAGCATTTT. Protein sequence: CASSITGNNQPQHF. V is TRBV6-2 or TRBV6-3 and J is TRBJ1-5; TRBD1 is a possible D gene (6 bases). V was clipped by 6 bases and J by 3 bases, with 12 bases between them. Germline assignment: CDR1 MNHEY and CDR2 SVGEGT. CDR3 length equals 14 residues.